Here is one TCR beta chain with its context. The data originate from a study of blood T cell repertoires in COVID-19. Across the study: Collection of acute and convalescent COVID-19 samples took place in the United States, Italy and Spain. Sources were T cells, B-cell-depleted T cells, or PBMCs; the material itself was cDNA or gDNA.

Per the original data handling: Counts of nucleated cells, estimated from reference gene primer amplification, were obtained. Data came from immunoSEQ multiplex PCR; TCRdb stores just in-frame clones and leaves some out. V, J and clone size are those of that table, while D and trimming were read from the DNA. This table holds 85,000 to 130,000 clones, 84% found once. Sequencing was carried out using peripheral blood. The clonotype originates from a man in his sixties with acute or convalescent COVID-19.

CDR3 sequence: CATSDPGTGSTEAFF. CDR3 DNA: TGTGCCACCAGTGATCCGGGGACAGGATCCACTGAAGCTTTCTTT. V is TRBV24-1 and J is TRBJ1-1; 8 bases line up with TRBD1. J gave up 4 bases and V 3 bases, and 6 bases lay outside the gene matches. Germline V gives CDR1 KGHDR, CDR2 SFDVKD. There are 15 residues in the CDR3.